The clone carrying this T cell receptor beta chain appeared a single time. Trimming cost V 2 bases and J 3 bases, with 14 bases left between them. The CDR3 spans 15 residues. From germline, CDR1 is MNHEY and CDR2 SVGAGI. Profiling relied on immunoSEQ multiplex PCR, and the TCRdb table lists in-frame clones only, not all of them. The data contain 67,000 or so clones, around 90% of them singletons. The record originates from a study of T cells after somatic rescue of genetic block. V and J are TRBV6-5 and TRBJ2-7; possibly TRBD1 or TRBD2 for D (5 bases each). The clonotype originates from a man in his thirties or forties. The sample was peripheral blood mononuclear cells (PBMCs). The CDR3 protein is CASSYRDVASYEQYF. In DNA form, the CDR3 reads TGTGCCAGCAGTTACCGGGACGTTGCGAGCTACGAGCAGTACTTC.